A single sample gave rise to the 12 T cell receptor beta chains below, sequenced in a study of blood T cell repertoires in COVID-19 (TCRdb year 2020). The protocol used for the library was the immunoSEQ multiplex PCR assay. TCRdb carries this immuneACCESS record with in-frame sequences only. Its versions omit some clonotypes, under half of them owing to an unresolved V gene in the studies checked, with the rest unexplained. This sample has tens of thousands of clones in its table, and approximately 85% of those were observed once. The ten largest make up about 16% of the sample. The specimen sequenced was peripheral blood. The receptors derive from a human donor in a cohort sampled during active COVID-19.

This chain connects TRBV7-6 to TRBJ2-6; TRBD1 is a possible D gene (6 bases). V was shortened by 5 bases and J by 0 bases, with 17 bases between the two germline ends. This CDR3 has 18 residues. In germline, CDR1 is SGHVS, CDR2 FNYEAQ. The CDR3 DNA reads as TGTGCCAGCAGCCCACAGGGTCAGTCTCTCTCTGGGGCCAACGTCCTGACTTTC. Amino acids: CASSPQGQSLSGANVLTF.

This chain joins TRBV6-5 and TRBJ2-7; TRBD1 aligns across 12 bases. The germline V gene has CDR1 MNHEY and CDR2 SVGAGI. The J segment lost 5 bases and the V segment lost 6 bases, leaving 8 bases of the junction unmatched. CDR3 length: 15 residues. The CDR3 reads CASRLPGQGAHEQYF. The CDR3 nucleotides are TGTGCCAGCAGATTACCGGGACAGGGGGCCCACGAGCAGTACTTC.

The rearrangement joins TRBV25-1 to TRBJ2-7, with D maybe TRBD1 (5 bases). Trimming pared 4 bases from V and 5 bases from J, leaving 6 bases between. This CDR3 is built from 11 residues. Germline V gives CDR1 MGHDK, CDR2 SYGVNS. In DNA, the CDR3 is TGTGCCAGCAGTGGGACAAACGAGCAGTACTTC. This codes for CASSGTNEQYF.

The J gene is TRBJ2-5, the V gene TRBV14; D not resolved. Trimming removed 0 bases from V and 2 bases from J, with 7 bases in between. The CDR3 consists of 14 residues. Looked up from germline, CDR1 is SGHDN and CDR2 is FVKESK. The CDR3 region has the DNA TGTGCCAGCAGCCAAGATTACTTTCAAGAGACCCAGTACTTC. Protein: CASSQDYFQETQYF.

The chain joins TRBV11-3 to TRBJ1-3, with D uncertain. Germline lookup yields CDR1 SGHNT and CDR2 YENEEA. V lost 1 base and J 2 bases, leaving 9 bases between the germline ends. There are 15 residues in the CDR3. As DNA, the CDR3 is TGTGCCAGCAGCTTAGGCGCGTCTACTGGAAACACCATATATTTT. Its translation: CASSLGASTGNTIYF.

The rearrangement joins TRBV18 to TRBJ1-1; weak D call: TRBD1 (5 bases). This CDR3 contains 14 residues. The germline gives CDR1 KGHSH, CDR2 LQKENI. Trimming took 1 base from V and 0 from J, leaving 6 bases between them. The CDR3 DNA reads TGTGCCAGCTCACCACTGGACATGAACACTGAAGCTTTCTTT. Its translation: CASSPLDMNTEAFF. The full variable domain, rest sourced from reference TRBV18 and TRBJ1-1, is NAGVMQNPRHLVRRRGQEARLRCSPMKGHSHVYWYRQLPEEGLKFMVYLQKENIIDESGMPKERFSAEFPKEGPSILRIQQVVRGDSAAYFCASSPLDMNTEAFFGQGTRLTVV.

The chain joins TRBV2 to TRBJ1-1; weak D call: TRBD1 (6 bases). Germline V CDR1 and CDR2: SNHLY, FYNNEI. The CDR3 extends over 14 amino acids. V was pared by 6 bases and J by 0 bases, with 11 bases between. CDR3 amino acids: CASSRQEMNTEAFF. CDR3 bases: TGTGCCAGCAGCAGACAGGAGATGAACACTGAAGCTTTCTTT. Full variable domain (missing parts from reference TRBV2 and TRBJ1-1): EPEVTQTPSHQVTQMGQEVILRCVPISNHLYFYWYRQILGQKVEFLVSFYNNEISEKSEIFDDQFSVERPDGSNFTLKIRSTKLEDSAMYFCASSRQEMNTEAFFGQGTRLTVV.

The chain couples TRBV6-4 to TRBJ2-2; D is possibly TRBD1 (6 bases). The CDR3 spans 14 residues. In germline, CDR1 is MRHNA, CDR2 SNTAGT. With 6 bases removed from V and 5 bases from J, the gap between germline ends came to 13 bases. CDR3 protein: CASRQTGLTGELFF. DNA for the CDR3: TGTGCCAGCAGACAAACAGGGTTGACCGGGGAGCTGTTTTTT.

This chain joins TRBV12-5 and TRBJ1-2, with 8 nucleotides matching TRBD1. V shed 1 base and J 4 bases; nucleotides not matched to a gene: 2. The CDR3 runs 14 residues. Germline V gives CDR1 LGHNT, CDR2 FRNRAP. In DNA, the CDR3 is TGTGCTAGTGGTTTGGGGGACAGGAGCTATGGCTACACCTTC. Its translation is CASGLGDRSYGYTF.

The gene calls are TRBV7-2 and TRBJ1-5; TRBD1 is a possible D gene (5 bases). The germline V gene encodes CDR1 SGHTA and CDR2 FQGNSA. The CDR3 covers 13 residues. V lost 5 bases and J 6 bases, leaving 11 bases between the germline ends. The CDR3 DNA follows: TGTGCCAGCAGCGCATGGGGGGGTCAGCCCCAGCATTTT. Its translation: CASSAWGGQPQHF.

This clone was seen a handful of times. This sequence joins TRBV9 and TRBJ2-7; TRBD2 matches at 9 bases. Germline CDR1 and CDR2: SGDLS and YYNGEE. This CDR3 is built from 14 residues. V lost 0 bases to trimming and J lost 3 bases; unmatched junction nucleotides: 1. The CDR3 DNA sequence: TGTGCCAGCAGCGTAGGGCGGGGGGGCTACGAGCAGTACTTC. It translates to CASSVGRGGYEQYF.

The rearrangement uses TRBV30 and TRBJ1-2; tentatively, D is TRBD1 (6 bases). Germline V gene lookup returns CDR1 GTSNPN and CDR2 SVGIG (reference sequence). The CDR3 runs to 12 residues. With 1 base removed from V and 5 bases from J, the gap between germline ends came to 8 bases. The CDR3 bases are TGTGCCTGGAGTGGACAGGCGTATGGCTACACCTTC. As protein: CAWSGQAYGYTF.